Each of the 17 T cell receptor beta chains below was sequenced from the same sample in a study of post-analysis software for immune sequencing data (dated by TCRdb to 2013 to 2016). Overall study outcomes, separate from this receptor: Significantly higher frequencies in patients than in controls were found for roughly 5 TRBV segments, including TRBV5-6, TRBV5-1 and TRBV20-1.

Antigen specificity for these receptors is unknown. Libraries were constructed by PCR. The sample was run on an Illumina HiSeq 2500. To reduce PCR and sequencing biases, unique molecular identifiers were built into the TCR beta cDNA libraries. TCRdb reran the public reads through fastp at Q25 and MiXCR, keeping productive beta chains. When rows share a CDR3 protein, they turn into one entry using the most common DNA and genes. The sample table contains hundreds of thousands of distinct CDR3 sequences; only one count was recorded for 25% to 30% of them. The ten largest clones capture roughly 0.54% of the sample. The sequenced sample was blood. These receptors all stem from a girl between 10 and 17 years old with multiple sclerosis.

This clonotype occurred a few times. The chain is built from TRBV27 and TRBJ1-2; D gene unclear. This CDR3 is built from 13 residues. Trimming pared 6 bases from V and 2 bases from J, leaving 10 bases between. Germline loops: CDR1 MNHEY, CDR2 SMNVEV (reference sequence). For the CDR3, the DNA is TGTGCCAGCAGGACGAAGGAGAACTATGGCTACACCTTC. Its protein product is CASRTKENYGYTF.

This chain uses TRBV12-3 or TRBV12-4 with TRBJ2-3; possible D gene TRBD1, 6 bases. V lost 9 bases and J 4 bases, leaving 14 bases between the germline ends. The CDR3 length is 13 residues. CDR3 nucleotide sequence: TGTGCCAGTGAGGGGGAGAATGCAGATACGCAGTATTTT. Protein sequence: CASEGENADTQYF.

The chain has TRBV12-3 or TRBV12-4 and TRBJ1-5; D uncertain. Trimming stripped 3 bases from V and 10 bases from J, with 13 bases between. CDR3 size: 13 residues. The CDR3 here is CASSFNDRSPQHF. The CDR3 nucleotides are TGTGCCAGCAGTTTTAATGATCGGAGCCCCCAGCATTTT.

This clonotype was counted only a few times. The chain is built from TRBV2 and TRBJ1-1, with TRBD1 matching 10 bases. The V and J ends lost 11 bases and 0 bases, in that order; junction bases with no gene match: 3. CDR3 length equals 13 residues. Germline lookup yields CDR1 SNHLY and CDR2 FYNNEI. The CDR3 DNA follows: TGTGCCGGACAGGGGGAAATGAACACTGAAGCTTTCTTT. Amino acid sequence: CAGQGEMNTEAFF.

This clonotype turned up a few times. The chain joins TRBV20-1 to TRBJ2-7; TRBD1 agrees at 7 bases. Per germline, CDR1 DFQATT and CDR2 SNEGSKA (reference sequence). After removal of 6 bases from V and 2 bases from J, the junction contained 10 bases not matched to a gene. CDR3 size: 14 residues. The CDR3 region is CSASAGGTAYEQYF. As DNA, the CDR3 is TGCAGTGCCTCAGCAGGGGGAACCGCCTACGAGCAGTACTTC.

Points on this clonotype: At one boundary the junction diverges from the germline segment, which might be a read error. The V gene is TRBV11-2, the J gene TRBJ2-1, with TRBD2 matching over 11 bases. CDR3 length: 14 amino acids. CDR1 and CDR2 from the germline V gene are SGHAT and FQNNGV. DNA for the CDR3: TGTGTCAGCAGCTCCCGACTAGCGGGAAGGGGACAGTTCTTC. Residues: CVSSSRLAGRGQFF.

The chain combines TRBV7-9 with TRBJ2-5, with 7 bases identical to TRBD1. From germline, CDR1 is SEHNR and CDR2 FQNEAQ (reference sequence). J gave up 11 bases and V 7 bases, and 13 bases lay outside the gene matches. The CDR3 extends over 13 amino acids. DNA for the CDR3: TGTGCCAGCAAGGGGGCGATTTCCAATGAGCAGTACTTC. Encoded protein: CASKGAISNEQYF.

The V and J genes are TRBV10-2 and TRBJ1-1; D gene ambiguous. The germline V and J ends were trimmed by 2 bases and 0 bases, with 7 bases remaining between them. The V gene's germline CDR1 is WSHSY and CDR2 SAAADI. This CDR3 contains 14 residues. The CDR3 nucleotides read TGCGCCAGCAGTGAGCGGCGGATGAACACTGAAGCTTTCTTT. Translated, it gives CASSERRMNTEAFF.

A few counts support this clonotype. The rearrangement links TRBV6-6 to TRBJ1-4; TRBD1 is a possible D gene (6 bases). With 7 bases removed from V and 5 bases from J, the gap between germline ends came to 8 bases. This CDR3 region has 12 residues. CDR1 and CDR2 (germline): MNHNY, SVGAGI (reference sequence). The CDR3 DNA reads as TGTGCCAGCAAAGGGGGGAATGAAAAACTGTTTTTT. Protein product: CASKGGNEKLFF.

The chain links TRBV6-5 to TRBJ1-1; tentatively, D is TRBD1 (5 bases). Germline V gene sequence: CDR1 MNHEY, CDR2 SVGAGI. Trimming removed 3 bases at V and 0 bases at J, with 11 bases between. This CDR3 comprises 15 residues. The CDR3, as DNA: TGTGCCAGCAGTTATTTGGGCAGGGTGAACACTGAAGCTTTCTTT. Amino acid sequence: CASSYLGRVNTEAFF.

CDR3 nucleotides: TGTGCCAGCAGCTTAAAGGGAGCGGAGCAGTTCTTC. Its protein is CASSLKGAEQFF. This chain connects TRBV13 to TRBJ2-1; TRBD2 might be the D (5 bases). Germline lookup yields CDR1 PRHDT and CDR2 FYEKMQ (reference sequence). The V and J ends lost 2 bases and 10 bases respectively, with 9 bases between them. The CDR3 runs to 12 residues.

The chain carries TRBV9 and TRBJ2-6; 7 bases line up with TRBD1. CDR1 SGDLS and CDR2 YYNGEE come from the germline V gene. J was trimmed by 1 base and V by 3 bases; bases with no gene match: 4. The CDR3 runs 16 residues. CDR3 nucleotide sequence: TGTGCCAGCAGCGCTACAGGGGCGTCTGGGGCCAACGTCCTGACTTTC. This translates into CASSATGASGANVLTF.

This clonotype was picked up many times. The gene calls are TRBV10-2 and TRBJ2-7; D gene unclear. Per the germline V gene, CDR1 is WSHSY and CDR2 is SAAADI. This CDR3 region has 12 residues. V was cut by 4 bases and J by 8 bases, with 12 bases left in between. CDR3 in amino acids: CASSADERQQYF. CDR3 in DNA: TGCGCCAGCAGTGCCGACGAAAGACAGCAGTACTTC.

This clonotype has a handful of counts. The genes are TRBV10-3 and TRBJ2-5; 7 bases match TRBD1. Trimming took 10 bases from V and 3 from J; bases not matched to a gene: 8. Germline lookup yields CDR1 ENHRY and CDR2 SYGVKD. The CDR3 is 13 residues long. The CDR3 nucleotides are TGTGCCACCCGGTCCGGGACAGAAGAGACCCAGTACTTC. It translates to CATRSGTEETQYF.

The chain uses TRBV2 and TRBJ2-1; possible D gene TRBD2, 6 bases. Germline CDR1 is SNHLY and CDR2 is FYNNEI. V lost 7 bases and J 8 bases, leaving 21 bases between the germline ends. The CDR3 length is 15 residues. CDR3 DNA: TGTGCCAGCATGGGGGGTAGAAACCACTTTGATGAGCAGTTCTTC. It encodes CASMGGRNHFDEQFF.

This clonotype was counted a single time. It may be a read error: a sequence one base away is much more abundant. The chain recombines TRBV6-2 or TRBV6-3 with TRBJ1-2; the D gene is possibly TRBD1 (5 bases). The CDR3 spans 13 residues. Germline V gives CDR1 MNHEY, CDR2 SVGEGT. This chain's CDR3 is CASSLQDNYGCTF. CDR3 DNA: TGTGCCAGCAGTCTACAGGATAACTATGGCTGCACCTTC.

This clonotype was seen a handful of times. Compared with germline, one end of the junction differs, possibly owing to a read error. This sequence joins TRBV3-1 and TRBJ2-3; D not certain. CDR3 size: 12 residues. Germline loops: CDR1 LGHDT, CDR2 YNNKEL (reference sequence). For the CDR3, the DNA is TGTGCCAGCAACATTTTCTCAGATATGCAGTATTTT. Amino acid sequence: CASNIFSDMQYF.